The clone carrying this T cell receptor (beta chain) was seen a handful of times. Here immunoSEQ multiplex PCR was the method, and the copy in TCRdb shows in-frame clones only, minus some. This repertoire shows roughly 220,000 clones, 65% found once; its top ten account for around 10%. The data originate from a study of shared clonotypes between healthy human individuals. Losses at the gene ends were 6 bases for V and 5 bases for J; bases not matched to a gene: 14. The CDR3 extends over 16 amino acids. Germline assignment: CDR1 SGHNT and CDR2 YYREEE (reference sequence). Each of the donors was a healthy adult who was HIV-negative and had not had a recent acute infection or vaccination.

The chain combines TRBV5-4 with TRBJ2-3, with 8 bases lining up with TRBD2. This clonotype was obtained from a man aged 25-45 years in good health. The sequenced material came from memory CD4+ T cells sorted from blood. The subset: CD45RA-negative fraction. CDR3 DNA sequence: TGTGCCAGCAACCCCCGGGGCGGGAGGCGAGTAGATACGCAGTATTTT. Encoded protein: CASNPRGGRRVDTQYF. The full variable domain, in which reference TRBV5-4 and TRBJ2-3 provide the parts outside the CDR3, is ETGVTQSPTHLIKTRGQQVTLRCSSQSGHNTVSWYQQALGQGPQFIFQYYREEENGRGNFPPRFSGLQFPNYSSELNVNALELDDSALYLCASNPRGGRRVDTQYFGPGTRLTVL.